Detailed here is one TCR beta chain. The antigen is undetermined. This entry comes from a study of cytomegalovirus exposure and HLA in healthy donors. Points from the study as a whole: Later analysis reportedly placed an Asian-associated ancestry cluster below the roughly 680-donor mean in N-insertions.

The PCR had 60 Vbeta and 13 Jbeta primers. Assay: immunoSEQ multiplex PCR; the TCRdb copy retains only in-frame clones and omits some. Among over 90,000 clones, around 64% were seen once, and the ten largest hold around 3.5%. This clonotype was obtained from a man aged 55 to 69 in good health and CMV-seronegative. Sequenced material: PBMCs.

The CDR3 protein is CASSIFRGDYGYTF. CDR3 DNA: TGTGCCAGTAGTATTTTCCGGGGGGACTATGGCTACACCTTC. The chain couples TRBV19 to TRBJ1-2, with D possibly TRBD1 on 5 matching bases. Between the trimmed V and J ends, which lost 3 bases and 3 bases, there was a span of 11 bases. CDR3 size: 14 residues. The germline V gene has CDR1 LNHDA and CDR2 SQIVND (reference sequence).